Listed below are T cell receptor beta chains from one sample, sequenced in a study of blood T cell repertoires in COVID-19. This table comes from immunoSEQ multiplex PCR, and its TCRdb copy is limited to in-frame clones, with some not included. The table shows nearly 80,000 clones, with 87% occurring only once. Sequenced sample: peripheral blood. All receptors derive from a woman over 75 with active or convalescent COVID-19. Both conserved end residues are trimmed from each CDR3. Size is omitted from some rows. Given values are once, few, many or a class for expanded clones.

>TRBJ2-5|-|TRBV28
ASSLGPTGGRRRSEEETQY
>TRBJ1-6|-|TRBV28
ASSLPANSYNSPLH
>TRBJ2-3|-|TRBV7-2
ASSLYRSSTDTQY
>TRBJ1-2|few|TRBV2
ASSERLDRTEFFFYGYT
>TRBJ2-1|-|TRBV7-2
ASSLVGRVGEQF
>TRBJ1-5|-|TRBV19
ASNPSGQGNQPQH
>TRBJ1-2|-|TRBV7-2
ASSAGPGYGYT
>TRBJ1-2|-|TRBV18
ASSPQGANYGYT
>TRBJ1-5|-|TRBV28
ASSSPRGAISPQH
>TRBJ2-3|-|TRBV3-1/TRBV3-2
ASSAYRGDTQY
>TRBJ2-5|-|TRBV5-6
ASRRTGGQETQY
>TRBJ2-2|-|TRBV5-6
ASSLAGELF
>TRBJ2-6|-|TRBV18
ASSSVISGANVLT
>TRBJ2-1|-|TRBV27
ASSLVRGDEQF
>TRBJ2-2|once|TRBV7-2
ATATGDSVGELF
>TRBJ2-5|-|TRBV6-5
ASTTRVQETQY
>TRBJ2-5|-|TRBV5-5
ASSWIAGLRETQY
>TRBJ1-2|-|TRBV6-1
ASSEGQLGGLSYT
>TRBJ2-3|-|TRBV3-1/TRBV3-2
ASRRGGAADTQY
>TRBJ2-7|-|TRBV5-1
ASSLKRGGTYEQY
>TRBJ1-1|-|TRBV6-1
ASSEQTGGTEAF
>TRBJ2-1|-|TRBV18
ASSSRSGRAPNEQF
>TRBJ2-1|-|TRBV27
ASRTSGRNEQF
>TRBJ2-1|-|TRBV7-9
ASVPGTYNEQF
>TRBJ2-3|-|TRBV1
TSSQADGQIGTDTQY
>TRBJ2-3|once|TRBV5-4
ASSLQGSTDTQY
>TRBJ2-5|once|TRBV14
ASSLTGPQETQY
>TRBJ2-4|-|TRBV5-1
ASSLAYREGLPIQY
>TRBJ1-1|-|TRBV6-5
ASSAGNEAF
>TRBJ2-7|-|TRBV7-2
ASSLSPASGSYEQY
>TRBJ1-4|-|TRBV11-2
ASSIAGTANEKLF
>TRBJ2-4|-|TRBV19
ASRDRGDKNIQY
>TRBJ1-2|once|TRBV5-1
ASRSSYGYT
>TRBJ2-5|-|TRBV18
ASSGAGQPTETQY
>TRBJ2-1|-|TRBV24-1
ATSDLRGSRAEQF
>TRBJ2-7|-|TRBV5-1
ASSSTPQGGEQY
>TRBJ2-7|-|TRBV5-4
ASSWDRGYEQY
>TRBJ1-1|-|TRBV28
ASSSFQGEAF
>TRBJ2-7|-|TRBV20-1
SASPLAGVHEQY
>TRBJ1-1|-|TRBV6-6
ASSYSPDRVGAF
>TRBJ2-1|-|TRBV18
ASSPILAGADEQF
>TRBJ2-3|-|TRBV3-1/TRBV3-2
ASSLRTGRGTDTQY
>TRBJ2-3|-|TRBV21-1
ASPLQGLASTDTQY
>TRBJ1-6|-|TRBV9
ASSVDPGGSSYNSPLH
>TRBJ1-4|-|TRBV28
ASAGGDSPTGKLF
>TRBJ1-4|-|TRBV28
ASSPTSLVAGEKLF
>TRBJ2-3|-|TRBV7-2
ASSVLGQGRSTQY
>TRBJ1-4|-|TRBV5-1
ASSLGGTGRNEKLF